This T cell receptor beta chain came from a study of blood T cell repertoires in COVID-19. Turning to the study itself: There were acute and convalescent COVID-19 samples, and they came from the United States, Italy and Spain. Nucleic acid was either cDNA or gDNA, and it came from T cells, B-cell-depleted T cells, or PBMCs.

The length of the CDR3 is 13 residues. The V end lost 8 bases, the J end lost 1 base, and 14 bases lay between the germline ends. Germline-derived CDR1 and CDR2 are SQVTM and ANQGSEA. Original methodology: Reference gene primers were amplified, and this amplification served to estimate nucleated cell counts. Assay used: immunoSEQ multiplex PCR; TCRdb lists only in-frame clones, some missing. That table furnishes V, J and clone size, whereas the DNA furnished D and trimming. The sample includes approximately 210,000 clones, 84% seen only once; the top ten take approximately 8.1%. This sequence joins TRBV29-1 and TRBJ1-1, with D maybe TRBD1 (6 bases). This receptor was identified in a woman in her forties or fifties with active or convalescent COVID-19. Sequenced: peripheral blood. CDR3 amino acids: CSSRVGGNTEAFF. As DNA, the CDR3 is TGCAGCTCCCGGGTAGGGGGGAACACTGAAGCTTTCTTT.